A selection of T cell receptor beta chains follows, all from one sample in a study of Ad26.COV2.S vaccination and SARS-CoV-2 variants. Sequenced by immunoSEQ multiplex PCR; TCRdb stores in-frame clones only, minus some. The sample lists 350,000 to 450,000 clones; around 91% were seen once. Material: peripheral blood, obtained in a trial of Ad26.COV2.S vaccine versus placebo. The source is a person aged 18-65 years who received the Ad26.COV2.S COVID-19 vaccine or a placebo. Both conserved end residues are part of each CDR3. The D gene is left open where the match is weak. Expanded clones get a size class; other rows say once, few or many, or leave the size out.

>.|TRBJ2-6|.|TRBV7-9
CASTQSGANVLTF
TGTGCCAGCACTCAGTCTGGGGCCAACGTCCTGACTTTC
>TRBD1|TRBJ2-1|.|TRBV19
CASSRNRGNEQFF
TGTGCCAGTAGTAGAAACAGGGGCAATGAGCAGTTCTTC
>.|TRBJ2-7|.|TRBV18
CASSPLVGSSYEQYF
TGTGCCAGCTCACCGCTAGTTGGGAGCTCCTACGAGCAGTACTTC
>TRBD1|TRBJ2-7|.|TRBV6-2/TRBV6-3
CASSSYTTGTVRWQYF
TGTGCCAGCAGTTCCTATACTACAGGGACAGTACGTTGGCAGTACTTC
>.|TRBJ2-3|.|TRBV6-4
CASKGLDTQYF
TGTGCCAGCAAGGGGCTAGATACGCAGTATTTT
>TRBD1|TRBJ1-2|.|TRBV6-4
CASSPAGGSYGYTF
TGTGCCAGCAGTCCGGCAGGGGGCAGCTATGGCTACACCTTC
>TRBD2|TRBJ2-1|.|TRBV3-1/TRBV3-2
CASSQASGSFEQFF
TGTGCCAGCAGCCAAGCTAGCGGGAGCTTCGAGCAGTTCTTC
>.|TRBJ2-2|.|TRBV20-1
CSASGGSGELFF
TGCAGTGCTAGTGGTGGATCCGGGGAGCTGTTTTTT
>.|TRBJ1-2|.|TRBV4-1
CASSQEPGSGYTF
TGCGCCAGCAGCCAAGAACCAGGGTCGGGCTACACCTTC
>.|TRBJ2-3|.|TRBV30
CAWGALQGFTDTQYF
TGTGCCTGGGGGGCCTTACAGGGTTTCACAGATACGCAGTATTTT
>.|TRBJ1-1|.|TRBV3-1/TRBV3-2
CASSPTPDTEAFF
TGTGCCAGCAGCCCGACACCCGACACTGAAGCTTTCTTT
>.|TRBJ2-1|.|TRBV24-1
CATRDVIMYNEQFF
TGTGCCACCAGGGATGTCATAATGTACAATGAGCAGTTCTTC
>.|TRBJ1-2|.|TRBV28
CASSFGGSDGYTF
TGTGCCAGCAGTTTCGGTGGATCGGATGGCTACACCTTC
>.|TRBJ1-3|few|TRBV27
CASSLYSAGTIYF
TGTGCCAGCAGTCTATACTCGGCGGGCACCATATATTTT
>TRBD1|TRBJ1-3|.|TRBV7-9
CASSLYGDRVGNTIYF
TGTGCCAGCAGCTTATACGGGGACAGGGTCGGAAACACCATATATTTT
>.|TRBJ2-1|.|TRBV2
CASSLTGTRYDEQFF
TGTGCCAGCAGTCTAACCGGGACAAGATACGATGAGCAGTTCTTC
>.|TRBJ1-1|.|TRBV30
CAWSVQGSYTEAFF
TGTGCCTGGAGTGTACAGGGCTCGTACACTGAAGCTTTCTTT
>.|TRBJ1-1|.|TRBV10-3
CAINPTGGMNTEAFF
TGTGCCATCAATCCGACAGGCGGCATGAACACTGAAGCTTTCTTT
>.|TRBJ2-7|.|TRBV28
CASSPRQGTYEQYF
TGTGCCAGCAGCCCCCGGCAGGGCACCTACGAGCAGTACTTC
>.|TRBJ2-1|.|TRBV7-3
CASSLKGPTSLSTYNEQFF
TGTGCCAGCAGCTTAAAGGGGCCGACTAGTTTGAGTACCTACAATGAGCAGTTCTTC
>TRBD2|TRBJ2-7|.|TRBV28
CASSLLAGKVEQYF
TGTGCCAGCAGTTTATTAGCGGGCAAGGTAGAGCAGTACTTC
>TRBD1|TRBJ2-3|.|TRBV18
CASSPDRGGTDTQYF
TGTGCCAGCTCACCAGACAGGGGCGGCACAGATACGCAGTATTTT
>.|TRBJ1-5|.|TRBV19
CASSVGVHQPQHF
TGTGCCAGTAGTGTCGGGGTCCATCAGCCCCAGCATTTT